These 12 T cell receptor beta chains were all obtained from the same sample, sequenced in a study of blood T cell repertoires in COVID-19. The repertoire was sequenced with immunoSEQ multiplex PCR; TCRdb's copy has only in-frame clones and lacks some. The sample yields over 200,000 clones, roughly 84% seen once. Sequenced: peripheral blood. These receptors came from a man in his forties or fifties who had recovered from COVID-19.

This clone has only one observation. The genes are TRBV5-7 and TRBJ2-2; 10 nucleotides align to TRBD1. TRBV5-7 is placed among ORFs of uncertain function. V shed 4 bases, J shed 4 bases, and the junction held 16 bases outside the gene matches. The CDR3 spans 19 residues. The CDR3 nucleotides are TGTGCCAGCAGCCGATGGACAGGGGGTGACAAAGAAGGCACCGGGGAGCTGTTTTTT. This codes for CASSRWTGGDKEGTGELFF.

V and J are TRBV15 and TRBJ1-4; the D gene is possibly TRBD1 (6 bases). The V gene lost 0 bases and the J gene lost 8 bases, with 10 bases spanning the gap. This CDR3 contains 14 residues. Per the germline V gene, CDR1 is LNHNV and CDR2 is YYDKDF (reference sequence). CDR3 region: CATSRDLTGEKLFF. The CDR3 DNA follows: TGTGCCACCAGCAGAGATTTGACAGGAGAAAAACTGTTTTTT.

J is TRBJ2-2 and V is TRBV29-1; TRBD1 matches at 7 bases. Germline-derived CDR1 and CDR2 are SQVTM and ANQGSEA. Trimming cost V 7 bases and J 7 bases; bases outside gene matches: 12. This CDR3 spans 14 amino acids. CDR3 DNA sequence: TGCAGCGCAGAAATTACAGGGGTTGGCGGGGAGCTGTTTTTT. Its translation: CSAEITGVGGELFF.

The chain links TRBV7-2 to TRBJ1-1; tentatively, D is TRBD1 (5 bases). The V gene's germline CDR1 is SGHTA and CDR2 FQGNSA. The V and J ends lost 1 base and 5 bases respectively, with 11 bases between them. The CDR3 consists of 14 residues. The CDR3 sequence is CASSLDWGRTEAFF. The CDR3 DNA sequence: TGTGCCAGCAGCTTAGACTGGGGGAGGACTGAAGCTTTCTTT.

The V gene is TRBV6-4, the J gene TRBJ1-1; 7 bases agree with TRBD1. The CDR3 extends over 14 amino acids. The ends lost 5 bases at V and 4 bases at J; junction bases unmatched: 7. Germline V gene lookup returns CDR1 MRHNA and CDR2 SNTAGT. The CDR3: CASSPTGVGTEAFF. In nucleotides, the CDR3 is TGTGCCAGCAGTCCAACAGGGGTAGGCACTGAAGCTTTCTTT.

This rearrangement joins TRBV7-2 to TRBJ2-1; D is uncertain. CDR3 length: 15 amino acids. Germline CDR1 is SGHTA and CDR2 is FQGNSA. V lost 3 bases, J lost 0 bases, and 9 bases lay in between. The CDR3 is CASSFTYSSYNEQFF. The CDR3 nucleotides read TGTGCCAGCAGCTTTACCTACAGCTCCTACAATGAGCAGTTCTTC.

This clone occurred once. The rearrangement links TRBV7-9 to TRBJ2-1; weak D call: TRBD1 (5 bases). CDR3 length: 14 amino acids. V was trimmed by 0 bases and J by 5 bases, leaving 8 bases between them. Germline-derived CDR1 and CDR2 are SEHNR and FQNEAQ (reference sequence). CDR3 residues: CASSLARVDNEQFF. DNA for the CDR3: TGTGCCAGCAGCTTAGCCAGGGTGGACAATGAGCAGTTCTTC.

The rearrangement links TRBV5-1 to TRBJ2-1; 10 bases match TRBD1. The CDR3 is 14 amino acids. The germline V gene encodes CDR1 SGHRS and CDR2 YFSETQ. V dropped 4 bases and J dropped 12; count of bases not matched to a gene: 10. The chain's CDR3 is CASSVGTGEYGQFF. DNA of the CDR3: TGCGCCAGCAGCGTGGGGACAGGGGAATATGGGCAGTTCTTC.

This clone was observed a single time. The same CDR3 arises from other DNA sequences in this sample as well. The chain couples TRBV6-5 to TRBJ1-5; D might be TRBD1 (5 bases). Germline CDR1 and CDR2: MNHEY and SVGAGI. The CDR3 runs to 14 residues. Trimming cost V 7 bases and J 2 bases, with 12 bases left between them. Here the CDR3 reads CASTSGQGNQPQHF. CDR3 DNA: TGTGCCAGCACCTCAGGACAAGGCAATCAGCCCCAGCATTTT.

The genes are TRBV19 and TRBJ1-4; D remains ambiguous. CDR1 is LNHDA, CDR2 SQIVND, per germline (reference sequence). Trimming cost V 1 base and J 7 bases, with 7 bases left between them. The CDR3 has 13 residues. This CDR3 reads CASSIAGIEKLFF. In nucleotides, the CDR3 is TGTGCCAGTAGTATAGCCGGGATTGAAAAACTGTTTTTT.

This chain uses TRBV19 with TRBJ1-1; D ambiguous. Germline CDR1 is LNHDA and CDR2 is SQIVND (reference sequence). The CDR3 length is 16 residues. The V gene lost 6 bases and the J gene lost 2 bases, with 19 bases spanning the gap. CDR3 DNA: TGTGCCAGTAGCCGGAGGGAACTTAGGCTTAACACTGAAGCTTTCTTT. It yields the protein CASSRRELRLNTEAFF. The whole variable domain, filled in from reference TRBV19 and TRBJ1-1, reads DGGITQSPKYLFRKEGQNVTLSCEQNLNHDAMYWYRQDPGQGLRLIYYSQIVNDFQKGDIAEGYSVSREKKESFPLTVTSAQKNPTAFYLCASSRRELRLNTEAFFGQGTRLTVV.

The J gene is TRBJ1-1, the V gene TRBV7-2, with D unresolved. Germline CDR1 is SGHTA and CDR2 is FQGNSA. The CDR3 consists of 14 residues. The germline V and J ends were trimmed by 1 base and 0 bases, with 6 bases remaining between them. The CDR3 spells CASSLGSLNTEAFF. The CDR3 DNA reads as TGTGCCAGCAGCTTAGGTAGCTTGAACACTGAAGCTTTCTTT.